Included here is one TCR beta chain sequence, with context. The V gene lost 6 bases and the J gene lost 4 bases, with 10 bases spanning the gap. The CDR3 is 12 amino acids. Germline CDR1 reads SNHLY; CDR2 reads FYNNEI. Original data processing: Estimation of nucleated cell counts was performed using reference gene primer amplification. TCRdb's copy holds only in-frame clones and misses some; the assay was immunoSEQ multiplex PCR. V and J calls plus clone size are reproduced from that table; the DNA served to infer D and trimming. This table has some 120,000 clones, over 60% appearing once. The sample originates from a study of blood T cell repertoires in COVID-19. Study at large: Whether acute or convalescent, the COVID-19 samples came from the United States, Italy and Spain. PBMCs, B-cell-depleted T cells, or T cells were the source of the cDNA or gDNA that made up the material.

Sequenced input: peripheral blood. The chain employs TRBV2 and TRBJ2-7; a weak D match, TRBD1 (5 bases). This TCR derives from a middle-aged man with active or convalescent COVID-19. The CDR3 DNA sequence: TGTGCCAGCAGAATGACAGAATACGAGCAGTACTTC. Protein: CASRMTEYEQYF.